This entry features one TCR beta chain sequence. Its target is not known. Sequencing was performed with immunoSEQ multiplex PCR; in TCRdb, only in-frame clones are kept and a portion is missing. The sample lists tens of thousands of clones, 80% occurring once. Trimming cost V 0 bases and J 7 bases, with 4 bases left between them. The CDR3 covers 12 residues. The germline gives CDR1 MNHEY, CDR2 SVGEGT. This sample is drawn from a study of T cell responses to AZD1222 COVID-19 vaccine. For the study at large: Researchers grouped second doses given at about 4 or about 12 weeks into one pool.

Study-level findings and limits: CD4 TCRs covered the whole spike, strongest at regions 160-218 and 743-854. In all cases, repertoires were sampled only after the peak T cell response. Females made up more of the donors, who were largely white British, and clonal diversity may have come out too low.

Material: peripheral blood, obtained on day 0 of AZD1222 vaccination. The clonotype comes from an adult in good health. This rearrangement joins TRBV6-2 or TRBV6-3 to TRBJ1-5; D not certain. CDR3 bases: TGTGCCAGCAGTTACTCGAAACAGCCCCAGCATTTT. Translating it yields CASSYSKQPQHF.